This T cell receptor beta chain appears in the sequencing data of a study of OX40 agonist ivuxolimab in advanced cancers. Turning to the overall study: The costimulatory receptor OX40 (CD134) was targeted by ivuxolimab, a fully human IgG2 agonistic monoclonal antibody. Intravenous ivuxolimab was administered to patients every 2 weeks at six dose levels: 0.01, 0.1, 0.3, 1.5, 3 and 10 mg/kg. Among the approximately 54 dose-escalation patients, around 19 had hepatocellular carcinoma, roughly 15 melanoma, 9 renal cell carcinoma and 9 head and neck cancer. A male proportion of approximately 83% and a mean age of 60 years, ranging from 23 to 79, were recorded for the dose-escalation cohort. Prior anti-PD-1, anti-PD-L1 or anti-CTLA-4 therapy was permitted, and checkpoint inhibitors had been received by more than 35% of dose-escalation patients. Partial responses occurred in three dose-escalation patients: two with cutaneous melanoma and one with hepatocellular carcinoma. Peripheral TCRbeta sequencing was intended to test whether TCR sequence diversity was altered and clonal T-cell expansion was caused by ivuxolimab. The paper reports the monotherapy dose-escalation portion (N of about 54 patients) of the phase I ivuxolimab trial.

Points the paper makes about the study in general: Low levels of normalized T-cell clonal expansion were also seen in some patients who did not respond. In partial responders in the 0.1-3.0 mg/kg groups, normalized peripheral clonal expansion was found to be among the lowest, especially among CD8+ T cells. The antigen specificity of the peripheral T cells that underwent clonal expansion was not determined. At doses of 0.1 to 3.0 mg/kg, clonal expansion of both CD4+ and CD8+ blood T cells was observed from baseline to week 6. After ivuxolimab, CD8+ T cells had more expanded clones than CD4+ T cells on average.

Counted from cysteine to phenylalanine, this CDR3 has 16 amino acids. Of the read, only the CDR3 DNA is kept; its 48 bases are in frame from base 1. Turning to this clone: Its antigen remains undetermined. No base quality values were provided; no much bigger clone lies one nucleotide off.

To sequence the TCRbeta CDR3 region, genomic DNA was isolated from the sorted cells. TCRbeta CDR3 regions were sequenced using the immunoSEQ Assay. Entries here come from immuneACCESS through TCRdb and include only in-frame sequences with V and J called. Some clones fail to appear in such tables; in the studies checked, an unresolved V gene covers under half of the shortfall, and the cause of the remainder is unknown. This sample comprises 65,000 to 85,000 clones, roughly 86% of them detected only once. The top ten clonotypes cover roughly 2% of the sample. The trial excluded patients who had a history of autoimmune disease or who were on systemic immunosuppression. Peripheral blood for TCR sequencing was collected from all dose cohorts at baseline, on cycle 4 day 1, and on cycle 7 day 1. The samples were drawn from a first-in-human, open-label, multicenter phase I dose-escalation trial of ivuxolimab. Adults with locally advanced or metastatic melanoma, renal cell carcinoma, hepatocellular carcinoma or head and neck squamous cell carcinoma were enrolled in the trial. CD4+ and CD8+ T cells were sorted separately from peripheral blood before TCR sequencing.

This clonotype was sampled from an adult with an advanced solid tumor such as melanoma, head and neck, liver or kidney cancer. Sample: CD4+ or CD8+ T cells sorted from blood, taken in a trial of the OX40 agonist ivuxolimab. The receptor chain draws on TRBV21-1 and TRBJ1-1. TRBV21-1 is described as a pseudogene. The CDR3 in this case is CASSNPTGEQNTEAFF. The DNA is TGTGCCAGCAGCAACCCTACTGGGGAACAGAACACTGAAGCTTTCTTT.